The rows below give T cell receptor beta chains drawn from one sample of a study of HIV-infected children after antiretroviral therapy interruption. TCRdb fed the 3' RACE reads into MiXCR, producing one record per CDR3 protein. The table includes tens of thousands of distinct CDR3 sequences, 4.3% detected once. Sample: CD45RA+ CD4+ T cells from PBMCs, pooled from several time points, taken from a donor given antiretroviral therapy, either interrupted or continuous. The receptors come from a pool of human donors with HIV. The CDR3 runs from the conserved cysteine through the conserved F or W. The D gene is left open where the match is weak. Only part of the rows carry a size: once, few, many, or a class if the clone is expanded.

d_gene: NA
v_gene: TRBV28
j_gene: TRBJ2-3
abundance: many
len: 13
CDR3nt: TGTGCCAGCAGTTTGGCCACCCCGGATACGCAGTATTTT
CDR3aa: CASSLATPDTQYF

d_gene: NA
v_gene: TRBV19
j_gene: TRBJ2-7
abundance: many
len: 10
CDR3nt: TGTGCCAGTAATATGACCGAGCAGTACTTC
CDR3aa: CASNMTEQYF

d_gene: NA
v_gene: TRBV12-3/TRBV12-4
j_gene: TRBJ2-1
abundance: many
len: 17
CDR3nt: TGTGCCAGCACCTTGTCATCGCGGGGGCCGGCGGACAATGAGCAGTTCTTC
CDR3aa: CASTLSSRGPADNEQFF

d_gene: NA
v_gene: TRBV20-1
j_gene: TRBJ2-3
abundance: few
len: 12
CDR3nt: TGCAGTGCCTTGGACGGGGGAGATACGCAGTATTTT
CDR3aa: CSALDGGDTQYF

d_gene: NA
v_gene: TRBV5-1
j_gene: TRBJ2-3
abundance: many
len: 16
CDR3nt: TGCGCCAGCAGCTTGGACGGGGCCACGTCCACAGATACGCAGTATTTT
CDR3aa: CASSLDGATSTDTQYF

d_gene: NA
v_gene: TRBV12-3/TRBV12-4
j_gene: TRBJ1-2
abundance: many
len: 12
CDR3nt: TGTGCCAGCAGTTTCGACAGCTATGGCTACACCTTC
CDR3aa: CASSFDSYGYTF

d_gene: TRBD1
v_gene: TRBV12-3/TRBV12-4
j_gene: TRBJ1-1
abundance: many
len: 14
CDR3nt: TGTGCCAGCAGTTCCTTATACAGGGGCACTGAAGCTTTCTTT
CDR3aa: CASSSLYRGTEAFF

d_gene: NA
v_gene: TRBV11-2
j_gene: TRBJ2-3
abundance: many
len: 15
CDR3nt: TGTGCCAGCAGCTTAGGTAGCCTGGATGGGGATACGCAGTATTTT
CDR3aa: CASSLGSLDGDTQYF

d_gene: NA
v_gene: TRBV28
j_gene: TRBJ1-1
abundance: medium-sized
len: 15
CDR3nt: TGTGCCAGCAGTCCGCGACACAAACTGAACACTGAAGCTTTCTTT
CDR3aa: CASSPRHKLNTEAFF

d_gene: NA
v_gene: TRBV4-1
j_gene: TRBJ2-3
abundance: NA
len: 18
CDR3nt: TGCGCCAGCAGCCAAGATAGCGGTCGGGGGTCTAGCACAGATACGCAGTATTTT
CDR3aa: CASSQDSGRGSSTDTQYF

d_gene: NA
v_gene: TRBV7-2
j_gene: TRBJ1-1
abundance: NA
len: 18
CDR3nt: TGTGCCAGCAGCTCCCTCTCTTATTGGGACACTTCATCCCCTGAAGCTTTCTTT
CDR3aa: CASSSLSYWDTSSPEAFF

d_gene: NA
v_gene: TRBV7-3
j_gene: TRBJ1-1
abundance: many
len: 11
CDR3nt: TGTGCCAGCAGCGCCGGCGCTGAAGCTTTCTTT
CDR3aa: CASSAGAEAFF

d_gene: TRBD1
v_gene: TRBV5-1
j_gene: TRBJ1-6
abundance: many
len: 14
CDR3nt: TGCGCCAGCAGCTTGCAGGGGGCCGATTCACCCCTCCACTTT
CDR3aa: CASSLQGADSPLHF

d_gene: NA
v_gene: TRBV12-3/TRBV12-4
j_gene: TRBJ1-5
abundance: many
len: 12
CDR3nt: TGTGCCAGCAGCCTACCCAATCAGCCCCAGCATTTT
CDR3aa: CASSLPNQPQHF

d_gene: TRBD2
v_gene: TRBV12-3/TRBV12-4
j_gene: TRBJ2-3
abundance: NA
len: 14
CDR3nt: TGTGCCAGCAGCGGGACTAGCGGGGGGTTGACGCAGTATTTT
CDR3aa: CASSGTSGGLTQYF

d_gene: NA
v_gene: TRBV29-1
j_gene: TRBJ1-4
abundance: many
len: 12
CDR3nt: TGCAGCGTTGAACAGGGAGACGAAAAACTGTTTTTT
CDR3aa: CSVEQGDEKLFF

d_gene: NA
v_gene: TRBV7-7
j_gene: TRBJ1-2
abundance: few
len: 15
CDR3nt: TGTGCCAGCAGCCCTCTTTTGCCCAGGGTGCATGGCTACACCTTC
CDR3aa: CASSPLLPRVHGYTF

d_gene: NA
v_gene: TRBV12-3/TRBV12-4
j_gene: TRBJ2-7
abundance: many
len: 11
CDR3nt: TGTGCCAGCACCGAGGGGGTGATCAGGTACTTC
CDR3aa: CASTEGVIRYF

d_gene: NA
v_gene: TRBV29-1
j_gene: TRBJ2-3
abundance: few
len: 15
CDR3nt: TGCAGCGTTGAGGAACCTCCGGGTCCCACAGATACGCAGTATTTT
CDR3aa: CSVEEPPGPTDTQYF

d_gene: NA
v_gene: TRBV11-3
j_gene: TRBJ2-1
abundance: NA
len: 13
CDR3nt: TGTGCCAGCAGCTTCAGGGATAACAATGAGCAGTTCTTC
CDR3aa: CASSFRDNNEQFF

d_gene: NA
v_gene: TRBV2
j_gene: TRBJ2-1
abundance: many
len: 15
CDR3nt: TGTGCCAGCAGTGAACGTCCAGGCAGGTACAATGAGCAGTTCTTC
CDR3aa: CASSERPGRYNEQFF

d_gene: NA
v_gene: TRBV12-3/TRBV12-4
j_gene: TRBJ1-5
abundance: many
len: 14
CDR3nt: TGTGCCAGCCGGACCGGGGGTAGCAATCAGCCCCAGCATTTT
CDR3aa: CASRTGGSNQPQHF

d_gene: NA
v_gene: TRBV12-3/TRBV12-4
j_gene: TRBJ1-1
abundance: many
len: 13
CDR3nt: TGTGCCAGCACAGCTAGCCTGAACACTGAAGCTTTCTTT
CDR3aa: CASTASLNTEAFF

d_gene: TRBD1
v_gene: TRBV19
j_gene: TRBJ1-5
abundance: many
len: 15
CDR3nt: TGTGCCAGTAATCCCGGGACAGGGGGAAGGCAGCCCCAGCATTTT
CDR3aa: CASNPGTGGRQPQHF

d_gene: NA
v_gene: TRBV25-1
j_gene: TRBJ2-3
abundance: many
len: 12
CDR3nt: TGTGCCAGCAGTCAGGGTCTGTATACGCAGTATTTT
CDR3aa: CASSQGLYTQYF

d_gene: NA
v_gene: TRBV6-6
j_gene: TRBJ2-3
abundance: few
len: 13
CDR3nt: TGTGCCAGCAGTTTTAGGGGCTCAGATACGCAGTATTTT
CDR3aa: CASSFRGSDTQYF

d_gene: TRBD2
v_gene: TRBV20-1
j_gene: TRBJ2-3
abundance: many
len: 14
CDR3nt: TGCAGTGGTCGGCGGGGGGGTGGGGCAGATACGCAGTATTTT
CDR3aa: CSGRRGGGADTQYF

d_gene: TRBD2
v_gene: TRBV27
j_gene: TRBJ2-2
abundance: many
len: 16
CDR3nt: TGTGCCAGCAGGCTTGTCGGGACTAGTCTCACCGGGGAGCTGTTTTTT
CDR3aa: CASRLVGTSLTGELFF

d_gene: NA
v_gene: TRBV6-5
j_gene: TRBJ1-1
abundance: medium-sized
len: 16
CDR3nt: TGTGCCAGCAGTTACACCGGCCCTCCACGGGGAACTGAAGCTTTCTTT
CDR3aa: CASSYTGPPRGTEAFF

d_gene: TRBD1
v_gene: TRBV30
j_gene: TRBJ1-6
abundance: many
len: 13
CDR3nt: TGTGCCTCAACAGGGGTGGGTAGTTCACCCCTCCACTTT
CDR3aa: CASTGVGSSPLHF

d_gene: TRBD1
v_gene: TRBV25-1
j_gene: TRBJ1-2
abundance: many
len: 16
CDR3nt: TGTGCCAGCAGTGAAGAGGGGACAGGGGGGACCTCTGGCTACACCTTC
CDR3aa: CASSEEGTGGTSGYTF

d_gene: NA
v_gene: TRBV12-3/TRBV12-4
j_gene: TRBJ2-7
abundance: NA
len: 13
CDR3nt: TGTGCCAGCAGGGGGGTAAAGTCCTACGAGCAGTACTTC
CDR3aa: CASRGVKSYEQYF

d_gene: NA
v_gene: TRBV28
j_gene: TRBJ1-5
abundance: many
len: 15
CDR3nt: TGTGCCAGCAGTGATCGGCGTAAGGTAGTCCAGCCCCAGCATTTT
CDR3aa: CASSDRRKVVQPQHF

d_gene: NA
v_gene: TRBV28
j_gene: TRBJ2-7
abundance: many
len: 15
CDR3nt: TGTGCCAGCAGCACGTCTCCGGTTTCCTCCTACGAGCAGTACTTC
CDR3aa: CASSTSPVSSYEQYF

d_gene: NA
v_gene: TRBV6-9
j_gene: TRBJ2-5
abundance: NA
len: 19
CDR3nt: TGTGCCAGCAGTTACTCCTGGACTGTTGGATCAAGGTACCAAGAGACCCAGTACTTC
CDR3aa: CASSYSWTVGSRYQETQYF

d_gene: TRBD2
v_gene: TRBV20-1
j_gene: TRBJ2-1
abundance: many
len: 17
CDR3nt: TGCAGTGCTATCGCTGTTCTAGCGGGGGGGGTATACAATGAGCAGTTCTTC
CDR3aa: CSAIAVLAGGVYNEQFF

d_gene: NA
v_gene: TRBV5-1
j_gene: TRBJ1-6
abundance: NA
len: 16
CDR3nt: TGCGCCAGCAGCTTGGACAGGGACCACCGTAATTCACCCCTCCACTTT
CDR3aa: CASSLDRDHRNSPLHF

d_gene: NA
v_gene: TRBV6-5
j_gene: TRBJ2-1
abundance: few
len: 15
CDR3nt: TGTGCCAGCAGTACAGGGTCTGGACCTTACAATGAGCAGTTCTTC
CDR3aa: CASSTGSGPYNEQFF

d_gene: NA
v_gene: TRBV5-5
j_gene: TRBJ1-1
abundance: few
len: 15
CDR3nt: TGTGCCAGCAGCTTGGTCCCGTTGATGAACACTGAAGCTTTCTTT
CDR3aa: CASSLVPLMNTEAFF

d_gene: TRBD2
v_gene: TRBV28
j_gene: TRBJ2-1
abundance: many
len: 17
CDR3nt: TGTGCCAGCAGTTCCCTTCGACTAGCGGGGGAACTCAATGAGCAGTTCTTC
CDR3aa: CASSSLRLAGELNEQFF

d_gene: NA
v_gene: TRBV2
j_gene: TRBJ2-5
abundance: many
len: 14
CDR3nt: TGTGCCAGCAGTGAAAGGGGTTGGAGGGAGACCCAGTACTTC
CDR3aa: CASSERGWRETQYF

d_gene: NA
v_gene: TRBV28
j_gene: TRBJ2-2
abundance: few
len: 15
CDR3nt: TGTGCCAGCAGTTTAGGGACCGTAAGCACCGGGGAGCTGTTTTTT
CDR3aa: CASSLGTVSTGELFF

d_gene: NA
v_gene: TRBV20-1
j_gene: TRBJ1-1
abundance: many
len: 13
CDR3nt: TGCAGTGCTAGCCCGGTTCTGAACACTGAAGCTTTCTTT
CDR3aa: CSASPVLNTEAFF

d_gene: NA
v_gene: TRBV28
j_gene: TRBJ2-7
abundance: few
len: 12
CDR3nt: TGTGCCAGCAGTTCGAGGACCTACGAGCAGTACTTC
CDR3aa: CASSSRTYEQYF

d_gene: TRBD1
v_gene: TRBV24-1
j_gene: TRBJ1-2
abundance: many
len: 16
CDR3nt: TGTGCCACCAGTGATTCCCGCAATACAGGGGACTATGGCTACACCTTC
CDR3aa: CATSDSRNTGDYGYTF

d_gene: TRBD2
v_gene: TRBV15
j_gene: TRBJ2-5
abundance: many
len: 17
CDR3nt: TGTGCCACCAGCAGAAAAACTAGCGGGGGTCTCCAAGAGACCCAGTACTTC
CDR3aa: CATSRKTSGGLQETQYF

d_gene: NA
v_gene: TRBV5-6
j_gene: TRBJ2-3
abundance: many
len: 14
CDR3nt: TGTGCCAGCAGCTCACCAGGGGAGGCAGATACGCAGTATTTT
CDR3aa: CASSSPGEADTQYF

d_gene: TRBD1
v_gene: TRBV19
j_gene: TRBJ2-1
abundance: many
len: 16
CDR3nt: TGTGCCAGTAGTGCGCTGACCACCACAGGGGTAGGGGAGCAGTTCTTC
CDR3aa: CASSALTTTGVGEQFF

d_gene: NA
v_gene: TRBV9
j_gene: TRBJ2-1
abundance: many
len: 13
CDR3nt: TGTGCCAGCAGAAGGGGGGCCGATAATGAGCAGTTCTTC
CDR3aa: CASRRGADNEQFF

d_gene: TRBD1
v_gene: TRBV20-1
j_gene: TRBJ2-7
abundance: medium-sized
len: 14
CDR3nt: TGCAGTGCTAGGAGCCCCCGGGACAGCTACGAGCAGTACTTC
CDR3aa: CSARSPRDSYEQYF

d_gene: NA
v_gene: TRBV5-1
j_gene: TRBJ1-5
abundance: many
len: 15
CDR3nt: TGCGCCAGCAGCTTGGGGGAGGTGGACAATCAGCCCCAGCATTTT
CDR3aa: CASSLGEVDNQPQHF